A selection of T cell receptor beta chains follows, all from one sample in a study of blood T cell repertoires in COVID-19. The table came from immunoSEQ multiplex PCR; TCRdb's copy has only in-frame clones and leaves some out. The sample includes roughly 410,000 clones, about 89% of them seen just once. Specimen: peripheral blood. The receptor set was obtained from a man aged 40-49 years with acute or convalescent COVID-19. Each CDR3 is given with its conserved first and last residue. The D gene is left open where the match is weak. Expanded clones get a size class; other rows say once, few or many, or leave the size out.

clone size: -
J gene: TRBJ2-1
V gene: TRBV9
D gene: -
CDR3 DNA: TGTGCCAGCAGCGTCCATGGCGGGGATGAGCAGTTCTTC
CDR3 protein: CASSVHGGDEQFF

clone size: -
J gene: TRBJ2-3
V gene: TRBV3-1/TRBV3-2
D gene: -
CDR3 DNA: TGTGCCAGCAGCCGCGGGGGCGGTCGCACAGATACGCAGTATTTT
CDR3 protein: CASSRGGGRTDTQYF

clone size: -
J gene: TRBJ2-7
V gene: TRBV15
D gene: -
CDR3 DNA: TGTGCCACCAGCAGAGATAGAGGCTCCTACGAGCAGTACTTC
CDR3 protein: CATSRDRGSYEQYF

clone size: -
J gene: TRBJ2-2
V gene: TRBV7-2
D gene: -
CDR3 DNA: TGTGCCAGCAGCTTAACGCACGGGGGGCCGGCCGGGGAGCTGTTTTTT
CDR3 protein: CASSLTHGGPAGELFF

clone size: -
J gene: TRBJ2-7
V gene: TRBV6-5
D gene: TRBD1
CDR3 DNA: TGTGCCAGCAGCCCGACAGGGCTTAGGTACGAGCAGTACTTC
CDR3 protein: CASSPTGLRYEQYF

clone size: once
J gene: TRBJ2-5
V gene: TRBV2
D gene: -
CDR3 DNA: TGTGCCAGCAGTGAACGAGGGGGATTAGGAGAGACCCAGTACTTC
CDR3 protein: CASSERGGLGETQYF

clone size: -
J gene: TRBJ2-1
V gene: TRBV29-1
D gene: TRBD2
CDR3 DNA: TGCAGCGGTGGACTAGCGGGATCGGGCAATGAGCAGTTCTTC
CDR3 protein: CSGGLAGSGNEQFF

clone size: once
J gene: TRBJ2-2
V gene: TRBV2
D gene: TRBD1
CDR3 DNA: TGTGCCAGCGGAAGGGGGCCTTGGGCCGGGGAGCTGTTTTTT
CDR3 protein: CASGRGPWAGELFF

clone size: once
J gene: TRBJ2-1
V gene: TRBV19
D gene: TRBD1
CDR3 DNA: TGTGCCAGTAGTATTTTGACAGGGAGTATCCATGAGCAGTTCTTC
CDR3 protein: CASSILTGSIHEQFF

clone size: -
J gene: TRBJ2-1
V gene: TRBV29-1
D gene: TRBD2
CDR3 DNA: TGCAGCGTTGAAGGGACTAGTGGCCACAATGAGCAGTTCTTC
CDR3 protein: CSVEGTSGHNEQFF

clone size: once
J gene: TRBJ2-7
V gene: TRBV13
D gene: -
CDR3 DNA: TGTGCCAGCAGCTTAGTTGGGGGCGGAGCCGCCTACGAGCAGTACTTC
CDR3 protein: CASSLVGGGAAYEQYF

clone size: -
J gene: TRBJ1-2
V gene: TRBV3-1/TRBV3-2
D gene: -
CDR3 DNA: TGTGCCAGCAGCCAATATAGCTATGGCTACACCTTC
CDR3 protein: CASSQYSYGYTF

clone size: -
J gene: TRBJ2-7
V gene: TRBV7-8
D gene: -
CDR3 DNA: TGTGCCAGCAGCTTCCTACAGTCATCCTACGAGCAGTACTTC
CDR3 protein: CASSFLQSSYEQYF

clone size: -
J gene: TRBJ1-5
V gene: TRBV4-1
D gene: TRBD1
CDR3 DNA: TGCGCCAGCAGCCAAGGGGACAGAACGGGGCAGCCCCAGCATTTT
CDR3 protein: CASSQGDRTGQPQHF

clone size: -
J gene: TRBJ2-3
V gene: TRBV28
D gene: TRBD2
CDR3 DNA: TGTGCCAGCAGTTTCGGGACTAGAGCTACAGATACGCAGTATTTT
CDR3 protein: CASSFGTRATDTQYF

clone size: -
J gene: TRBJ1-6
V gene: TRBV27
D gene: TRBD1
CDR3 DNA: TGTGCCAGCGCAGGGGGTAATTCACCCCTCCACTTT
CDR3 protein: CASAGGNSPLHF

clone size: -
J gene: TRBJ2-1
V gene: TRBV7-3
D gene: TRBD2
CDR3 DNA: TGTGCCAGCAGCTTAATATCTAGCGGGGAGCAGTTCTTC
CDR3 protein: CASSLISSGEQFF

clone size: -
J gene: TRBJ2-1
V gene: TRBV9
D gene: -
CDR3 DNA: TGTGCCAGCAGCGTAGGAGGGGGGGCCCGCAATGAGCAGTTCTTC
CDR3 protein: CASSVGGGARNEQFF

clone size: -
J gene: TRBJ2-3
V gene: TRBV6-4
D gene: -
CDR3 DNA: TGTGCCAGCAGCGGCGGGTTAAGCACAGATACGCAGTATTTT
CDR3 protein: CASSGGLSTDTQYF

clone size: -
J gene: TRBJ2-2
V gene: TRBV27
D gene: TRBD2
CDR3 DNA: TGTGCCAGCAGTTTAGACGCGGGGGGAGGCGCCGGCACCGGGGAGCTGTTTTTT
CDR3 protein: CASSLDAGGGAGTGELFF

clone size: -
J gene: TRBJ1-6
V gene: TRBV5-8
D gene: -
CDR3 DNA: TGTGCCAGCAGCATCACAGGCTCCTATAATTCACCCCTCCACTTT
CDR3 protein: CASSITGSYNSPLHF

clone size: -
J gene: TRBJ1-1
V gene: TRBV29-1
D gene: -
CDR3 DNA: TGCAGCGTTGTTCAGGGGCCCCTAAACACTGAAGCTTTCTTT
CDR3 protein: CSVVQGPLNTEAFF

clone size: -
J gene: TRBJ1-1
V gene: TRBV9
D gene: -
CDR3 DNA: TGTGCCAGCAGCGTAGCTGTCTCCAGGGGGAACACTGAAGCTTTCTTT
CDR3 protein: CASSVAVSRGNTEAFF

clone size: -
J gene: TRBJ2-2
V gene: TRBV30
D gene: -
CDR3 DNA: TGTGCCCGGTGGTCGGGCGGGGAGCTGTTTTTT
CDR3 protein: CARWSGGELFF

clone size: -
J gene: TRBJ2-2
V gene: TRBV5-1
D gene: -
CDR3 DNA: TGCGCCAGCAGCCTACAGGATACGAACACCGGGGAGCTGTTTTTT
CDR3 protein: CASSLQDTNTGELFF

clone size: -
J gene: TRBJ2-2
V gene: TRBV5-4
D gene: -
CDR3 DNA: TGTGCCAGCAGCTACCCCGAGGGGGCCGGGGAGCTGTTTTTT
CDR3 protein: CASSYPEGAGELFF

clone size: -
J gene: TRBJ2-2
V gene: TRBV7-6
D gene: TRBD1
CDR3 DNA: TGTGCCAGCAGCTTGGGTTCAGGGGGCGGTACCGGGGAGCTGTTTTTT
CDR3 protein: CASSLGSGGGTGELFF

clone size: once
J gene: TRBJ2-1
V gene: TRBV19
D gene: TRBD1
CDR3 DNA: TGTGCCAGTAGTGTACAGGGGCTCTACAATGAGCAGTTCTTC
CDR3 protein: CASSVQGLYNEQFF

clone size: -
J gene: TRBJ1-2
V gene: TRBV27
D gene: -
CDR3 DNA: TGTGCCAGCAGTTTTTCAGGGGTGGTTGGCTACACCTTC
CDR3 protein: CASSFSGVVGYTF

clone size: -
J gene: TRBJ2-2
V gene: TRBV6-5
D gene: -
CDR3 DNA: TGTGCCAGCAGTTACCTCGCGGGAGAGCTGTTTTTT
CDR3 protein: CASSYLAGELFF

clone size: once
J gene: TRBJ1-6
V gene: TRBV6-1
D gene: TRBD1
CDR3 DNA: TGTGCCAGCAGTGAGGAGACAGGGTCCTCACCCCTCCACTTT
CDR3 protein: CASSEETGSSPLHF

clone size: -
J gene: TRBJ2-7
V gene: TRBV28
D gene: -
CDR3 DNA: TGTGCCAGCAGCTCACCCGCGCAAAGCTCCTACGAGCAGTACTTC
CDR3 protein: CASSSPAQSSYEQYF

clone size: -
J gene: TRBJ1-2
V gene: TRBV25-1
D gene: -
CDR3 DNA: TGTGCCAGCAGTGAATTTGGCAGCACGGGGGGCTACACCTTC
CDR3 protein: CASSEFGSTGGYTF

clone size: once
J gene: TRBJ2-2
V gene: TRBV2
D gene: -
CDR3 DNA: TGTGCCAGCAGCGCCGACAGAGCGAACACCGGGGAGCTGTTTTTT
CDR3 protein: CASSADRANTGELFF

clone size: -
J gene: TRBJ1-1
V gene: TRBV5-1
D gene: TRBD1
CDR3 DNA: TGCGCCAGCAGCGCCGGGACAGGGGGCTTTGGTGAAGCTTTCTTT
CDR3 protein: CASSAGTGGFGEAFF

clone size: few
J gene: TRBJ1-1
V gene: TRBV19
D gene: -
CDR3 DNA: TGTGCCAGTAGTCAGGGATTGATGAACACTGAAGCTTTCTTT
CDR3 protein: CASSQGLMNTEAFF

clone size: -
J gene: TRBJ1-4
V gene: TRBV6-1
D gene: -
CDR3 DNA: TGTGCCAGCAGTGAAGCGGTAGGGGAAGGTGAAAAACTGTTTTTT
CDR3 protein: CASSEAVGEGEKLFF

clone size: -
J gene: TRBJ1-4
V gene: TRBV4-2
D gene: TRBD1
CDR3 DNA: TGTGCCAGCAGCCTCCCGAGGGGGCGCGGTGAAAAACTGTTTTTT
CDR3 protein: CASSLPRGRGEKLFF

clone size: -
J gene: TRBJ2-3
V gene: TRBV4-3
D gene: TRBD2
CDR3 DNA: TGCGCCAGCAGCCAAGTTATACTTAGCGGGGGTATAACAGATACGCAGTATTTT
CDR3 protein: CASSQVILSGGITDTQYF

clone size: -
J gene: TRBJ1-5
V gene: TRBV16
D gene: TRBD1
CDR3 DNA: TGTGCCAGCAGCCACCGGACAGGAGAAGATAGCAATCAGCCCCAGCATTTT
CDR3 protein: CASSHRTGEDSNQPQHF

clone size: few
J gene: TRBJ2-1
V gene: TRBV15
D gene: TRBD2
CDR3 DNA: TGTGCCACCAGCAGAGCTCAACGACTAGCACCAAACAATGAGCAGTTCTTC
CDR3 protein: CATSRAQRLAPNNEQFF